This passage covers 28 T cell receptor beta chains from one sample sequenced in a study of T cells in Graves' hyperthyroidism and ophthalmopathy. TCR beta CDR3 sequences were amplified from RNA transcripts. The HTBI primer set served for first-round RT-PCR of the TCR CDR3. TCRdb reprocessed the multiplex PCR reads via MiXCR and lists one record per CDR3 protein. The table shows a few hundred thousand distinct CDR3 sequences, with less than 20% occurring only once. The sequenced sample was blood. These receptors were collected from a man aged 18 to 35 with Graves' ophthalmopathy.

This clonotype was observed a few times. V and J are TRBV15 and TRBJ2-5; a possible D gene is TRBD2 (7 bases). Trimming pared 2 bases from V and 1 base from J, leaving 23 bases between. Looked up from germline, CDR1 is LNHNV and CDR2 is YYDKDF (reference sequence). The CDR3 totals 19 residues. The CDR3 DNA reads TGTGCCACCAGCAGATTTGCCCCCAGGGGCGGGGGTGCCCAAGAGACCCAGTACTTC. It translates to CATSRFAPRGGGAQETQYF.

Only one count was recorded for this clonotype. The chain links TRBV29-1 to TRBJ2-7; 7 positions match TRBD1. The V gene end was trimmed by 0 bases and the J gene end by 5 bases; junction bases not matched to a gene: 10. Germline values: CDR1 SQVTM, CDR2 ANQGSEA. The CDR3 consists of 15 residues. Written as DNA, the CDR3 is TGCAGCGTTGAAGACAAACGACAGGGTCACCACGAGCAGTACTTC. Translation: CSVEDKRQGHHEQYF.

Many counts were recorded for this clonotype. The chain combines TRBV6-1 with TRBJ1-2; TRBD1 agrees at 8 bases. Losses at the gene ends were 2 bases for V and 6 bases for J; bases not matched to a gene: 8. CDR1 MNHNS and CDR2 SASEGT come from the germline V gene. The CDR3 spans 15 residues. The CDR3 DNA reads TGTGCCAGCAGTGAACAGGGGGCCTCGAGAAATGGCTACACCTTC. It yields the protein CASSEQGASRNGYTF.

This clonotype was found a few times. V is TRBV28 and J is TRBJ1-6; tentatively, D is TRBD1 (5 bases). CDR1 and CDR2 (germline): MDHEN, SYDVKM. The CDR3 is 13 residues long. The V end was cut by 5 bases, the J end by 12 bases, with 14 bases between. Here the CDR3 reads CASSDIQGLPLHF. CDR3 DNA: TGTGCCAGCAGTGACATCCAGGGACTACCCCTCCACTTT.

This clonotype was detected ten times or more. The rearrangement uses TRBV12-3 or TRBV12-4 and TRBJ2-5, with a weak D call TRBD2 (7 bases). Trimming removed 1 base at V and 4 bases at J, with 10 bases between. This CDR3 is built from 14 residues. This CDR3 is CASSLVAGAETQYF. As DNA, the CDR3 is TGTGCCAGCAGTTTAGTCGCGGGGGCAGAGACCCAGTACTTC.

Many counts were recorded for this clonotype. This chain joins TRBV28 and TRBJ2-7, with D perhaps matching TRBD1 (6 bases). The CDR3 consists of 14 residues. V lost 2 bases and J 5 bases, leaving 13 bases between the germline ends. Per the germline V gene, CDR1 is MDHEN and CDR2 is SYDVKM. Written as DNA, the CDR3 is TGTGCCAGCAGTTTAGGTCCAGCAGGGGACGAGCAGTACTTC. Protein sequence: CASSLGPAGDEQYF.

This clonotype was seen many times. The gene calls are TRBV5-5 and TRBJ1-5, with a tentative D call TRBD1 (5 bases). Trimming shortened V by 3 bases and J by 4 bases, and 11 bases separated the two germline ends. The V gene's germline CDR1 is SGHKS and CDR2 YYEKEE (reference sequence). The CDR3 has 14 residues. CDR3 region: CASSSSSGNQPQHF. CDR3 nucleotide sequence: TGTGCCAGCAGCTCATCTTCAGGGAATCAGCCCCAGCATTTT.

In its sample, this clonotype was seen many times. The genes are TRBV5-8 and TRBJ1-3; D gene uncertain. V was trimmed by 0 bases and J by 9 bases, leaving 10 bases between them. The CDR3 has 13 amino acids. Germline V gene lookup returns CDR1 SGHTS and CDR2 YDEGEE. CDR3 sequence (DNA): TGTGCCAGCAGCTTGGAAATGTATCGCACCATATATTTT. This sequence encodes CASSLEMYRTIYF.

This clonotype was observed a few times. This chain connects TRBV5-5 to TRBJ1-6; D uncertain. The CDR3 totals 11 residues. Germline V CDR1 and CDR2: SGHKS, YYEKEE (reference sequence). The germline V and J ends were trimmed by 3 bases and 10 bases, with 5 bases remaining between them. CDR3 residues: CASSSSSPLHF. CDR3 nucleotides: TGTGCCAGCAGCTCATCCTCACCCCTCCACTTT.

This clonotype was picked up many times. The CDR3 sequence: CASSLEAGEYNEQFF. The CDR3 DNA follows: TGTGCCAGCAGCTTAGAGGCGGGGGAGTACAATGAGCAGTTCTTC. The J gene is TRBJ2-1, the V gene TRBV7-8, with 7 bases aligning to TRBD2. The ends lost 1 base at V and 4 bases at J; junction bases unmatched: 4. CDR1 and CDR2 (germline): SGHVS, FQNEAQ. This CDR3 has 15 residues. Complete variable domain (other parts from reference TRBV7-8 and TRBJ2-1): GAGVSQSPRYKVAKRGQDVALRCDPISGHVSLFWYQQALGQGPEFLTYFQNEAQLDKSGLPSDRFFAERPEGSVSTLKIQRTQQEDSAVYLCASSLEAGEYNEQFFGPGTRLTVL.

CDR3 DNA sequence: TGTGCCAGCAGCGTAGCAGCGGGTTTCACAGATACGCAGTATTTT. Translated: CASSVAAGFTDTQYF. The chain is built from TRBV9 and TRBJ2-3, with D perhaps TRBD2 (6 bases). Germline CDR1 and CDR2: SGDLS and YYNGEE. Trimming cost V 0 bases and J 2 bases, with 10 bases left between them. This CDR3 comprises 15 residues. Based on the CDR3 plus reference TRBV9 and TRBJ2-3, the full variable domain is DSGVTQTPKHLITATGQRVTLRCSPRSGDLSVYWYQQSLDQGLQFLIQYYNGEERAKGNILERFSAQQFPDLHSELNLSSLELGDSALYFCASSVAAGFTDTQYFGPGTRLTVL.

Many counts were recorded for this clonotype. J is TRBJ2-3 and V is TRBV2, with 11 positions matching TRBD2. V lost 6 bases and J lost 2; bases outside the gene matches: 7. This CDR3 region has 16 residues. The V gene's germline CDR1 is SNHLY and CDR2 FYNNEI. CDR3 nucleotide sequence: TGTGCCAGCAGAGGGTGGGGACTAGCGGCCACAGATACGCAGTATTTT. As protein: CASRGWGLAATDTQYF. The complete variable domain, with remaining parts taken from reference TRBV2 and TRBJ2-3, reads EPEVTQTPSHQVTQMGQEVILRCVPISNHLYFYWYRQILGQKVEFLVSFYNNEISEKSEIFDDQFSVERPDGSNFTLKIRSTKLEDSAMYFCASRGWGLAATDTQYFGPGTRLTVL.

V gene TRBV6-1 combines with J gene TRBJ2-7; the D is unclear. This CDR3 region has 13 residues. The V gene lost 6 bases and the J gene lost 4 bases, with 13 bases spanning the gap. Germline V gene lookup returns CDR1 MNHNS and CDR2 SASEGT. This CDR3 is CASSDPSGYEQYF. The CDR3 bases are TGTGCCAGCAGCGACCCCTCCGGGTACGAGCAGTACTTC.

A few counts support this clonotype. This chain connects TRBV7-9 to TRBJ1-1; no clear D. Trimming stripped 6 bases from V and 3 bases from J, with 17 bases between. Germline CDR1 is SEHNR and CDR2 is FQNEAQ (reference sequence). This CDR3 contains 15 residues. The CDR3 region has the DNA TGTGCCAGCAGTACGGGGTTATTCCTGGACACTGAAGCTTTCTTT. Its protein product is CASSTGLFLDTEAFF.

The chain carries TRBV5-6 and TRBJ2-1, with 7 bases fitting TRBD2. There are 15 residues in the CDR3. The trim removed 3 bases at V and 6 bases at J, leaving 9 bases unmatched. Germline V gene lookup returns CDR1 SGHDT and CDR2 YYEEEE. The CDR3 nucleotides read TGTGCCAGCAGCTCCTTCGAGCGGGGTTTCAATGAGCAGTTCTTC. Translated: CASSSFERGFNEQFF.

The chain couples TRBV7-6 to TRBJ1-6; 7 positions agree with TRBD1. With 5 bases clipped from V and 8 bases from J, the junction kept 3 bases outside the gene matches. This CDR3 spans 13 amino acids. Germline lookup yields CDR1 SGHVS and CDR2 FNYEAQ. CDR3 sequence reads: CASSAGTDSPLHF. CDR3 coding DNA: TGTGCCAGCAGCGCAGGGACAGATTCACCCCTCCACTTT.

This clonotype was seen ten or more times. This chain links TRBV27 with TRBJ2-5, with 9 nucleotides matching TRBD1. Germline assignment: CDR1 MNHEY and CDR2 SMNVEV (reference sequence). This CDR3 has 14 amino acids. With 6 bases clipped from V and 5 bases from J, the junction kept 7 bases outside the gene matches. CDR3 DNA sequence: TGTGCCAGCAGCCGGGGACAGGGAAAGGAGACCCAGTACTTC. Its protein is CASSRGQGKETQYF.

This clonotype was found once. Since a much larger clone is just one base distant, this may be a read error. The J gene is TRBJ1-5, the V gene TRBV6-7; unclear D gene. TRBV6-7 is annotated as an ORF whose role is uncertain. V was clipped by 0 bases and J by 2 bases, with 14 bases between them. The CDR3 sequence is 17 residues long. This CDR3 reads CASSYSDAAGGNQPQHF. The CDR3 DNA is TGTGCCAGCAGTTACTCGGACGCAGCGGGTGGCAATCAGCCCCAGCATTTT.

The rearrangement uses TRBV19 and TRBJ2-7, with TRBD1 matching 12 bases. The J segment lost 3 bases and the V segment lost 1 base, leaving 4 bases of the junction unmatched. CDR3 length: 16 residues. The germline V gene encodes CDR1 LNHDA and CDR2 SQIVND (reference sequence). The CDR3 bases are TGTGCCAGTAGTATAGTGGGACAGGGGGCGAACTACGAGCAGTACTTC. Residues: CASSIVGQGANYEQYF. The full variable domain, completed using reference TRBV19 and TRBJ2-7, is DGGITQSPKYLFRKEGQNVTLSCEQNLNHDAMYWYRQDPGQGLRLIYYSQIVNDFQKGDIAEGYSVSREKKESFPLTVTSAQKNPTAFYLCASSIVGQGANYEQYFGPGTRLTVT.

The chain employs TRBV27 and TRBJ2-6; no clear D gene. Germline lookup yields CDR1 MNHEY and CDR2 SMNVEV (reference sequence). This CDR3 is 14 amino acids long. V was clipped by 3 bases and J by 2 bases, with 5 bases between them. The CDR3 protein is CASSFIPGANVLTF. CDR3 coding DNA: TGTGCCAGCAGTTTCATACCTGGGGCCAACGTCCTGACTTTC.

The genes are TRBV7-9 and TRBJ2-7; 12 bases are shared with TRBD2. V lost 6 bases and J lost 1; bases outside the gene matches: 16. Per germline, CDR1 SEHNR and CDR2 FQNEAQ (reference sequence). The CDR3 contains 19 residues. CDR3: CASSRDSSGGAGFSYEQYF. In DNA, the CDR3 is TGTGCCAGCAGTCGGGACTCTAGCGGGGGGGCCGGGTTTTCCTACGAGCAGTACTTC.

This clonotype was counted many times. V usage is TRBV6-1 and J usage is TRBJ1-2; D is uncertain. V shed 3 bases and J shed 2 bases, with 7 bases lying between them. In germline, CDR1 is MNHNS, CDR2 SASEGT. This CDR3 is 13 amino acids long. Here the CDR3 DNA reads TGTGCCAGCAGTGATTCAGGAAACTATGGCTACACCTTC. This translates into CASSDSGNYGYTF.

This clonotype has at least ten counts. J is TRBJ2-7 and V is TRBV5-1; tentatively, D is TRBD2 (6 bases). V was pared by 3 bases and J by 2 bases, with 12 bases between. The CDR3 runs 14 residues. Germline CDR1 SGHRS, CDR2 YFSETQ. CDR3 loop: CASSSRDLPYEQYF. CDR3 nucleotide sequence: TGCGCCAGCAGCTCGCGGGACCTGCCCTACGAGCAGTACTTC.

The chain employs TRBV20-1 and TRBJ2-3; 8 positions agree with TRBD2. The V and J ends lost 5 bases and 1 base, in that order; junction bases with no gene match: 8. Per the germline V gene, CDR1 is DFQATT and CDR2 is SNEGSKA (reference sequence). The CDR3 is 15 amino acids. CDR3: CSAEVAGLRTDTQYF. The DNA for the CDR3 is TGCAGTGCTGAGGTAGCGGGGCTTCGCACAGATACGCAGTATTTT.

This chain connects TRBV5-6 to TRBJ1-2; no definite D call. Deletions cut 4 bases from V and 7 bases from J, with 14 bases between. Germline V gene lookup returns CDR1 SGHDT and CDR2 YYEEEE. This CDR3 has 13 residues. The CDR3: CASSPWHIGGYTF. CDR3 nucleotide sequence: TGTGCCAGCAGCCCCTGGCATATCGGTGGCTACACCTTC.

This clonotype has a handful of counts. This chain links TRBV18 with TRBJ2-7; TRBD1 matches at 11 bases. The CDR3 has 15 amino acids. The germline CDR1 and CDR2 sequences are KGHSH and LQKENI. V trimming: 6 bases; J trimming: 4 bases; junction bases outside the gene matches: 8. For the CDR3, the DNA is TGTGCCAGCTCGACGGGGGGACAGGGGGTTTACGAGCAGTACTTC. This sequence encodes CASSTGGQGVYEQYF. Full variable domain (remainder filled in from reference TRBV18 and TRBJ2-7): NAGVMQNPRHLVRRRGQEARLRCSPMKGHSHVYWYRQLPEEGLKFMVYLQKENIIDESGMPKERFSAEFPKEGPSILRIQQVVRGDSAAYFCASSTGGQGVYEQYFGPGTRLTVT.

This clonotype was seen a handful of times. The chain has TRBV18 and TRBJ2-7, with D perhaps TRBD1 or TRBD2 (6 bases each). The germline V gene encodes CDR1 KGHSH and CDR2 LQKENI. This CDR3 is 14 amino acids long. V was clipped by 5 bases and J by 2 bases, with 13 bases between them. CDR3 nucleotide sequence: TGTGCCAGCTCAGCGGGACAAGCACCCTACGAGCAGTACTTC. This codes for CASSAGQAPYEQYF.

This clonotype was observed many times. V usage is TRBV20-1 and J usage is TRBJ2-1, with 7 bases that match TRBD1. Looked up from germline, CDR1 is DFQATT and CDR2 is SNEGSKA (reference sequence). The CDR3 sequence is 17 residues long. V lost 0 bases to trimming and J lost 6 bases; unmatched junction nucleotides: 14. CDR3 loop: CSARDNIDRAVVNEQFF. The DNA for the CDR3 is TGCAGTGCTAGAGACAATATAGACAGGGCAGTAGTCAATGAGCAGTTCTTC.